The text below deals with one T cell receptor beta chain. The CDR3 covers 13 residues. Germline V gene data show CDR1 as MNHEY and CDR2 as SVGEGT. Trimming shortened V by 4 bases and J by 3 bases, and 9 bases separated the two germline ends. These data belong to a study of blood T cells in healthy people across ages. Together with a sample-barcoded 5' primer, a J-beta primer mix was included in a second PCR lasting roughly 6 to 12 cycles. Every molecule of cDNA carried a tag from a template-switch adaptor with 12 random nucleotides. TCRdb used MiXCR to reprocess the 5' RACE reads, holding one entry per CDR3 protein. The repertoire holds 600,000 or so distinct CDR3 sequences, around 48% seen once, with roughly 24% in the top ten.

The TCR originated in a man older than 75 in good health. Sequenced: blood. The chain uses TRBV6-2 or TRBV6-3 and TRBJ2-5; D perhaps matches TRBD2 (5 bases). The CDR3 DNA is TGTGCCAGCAGTTCAGCGGAAAAAGAGACCCAGTACTTC. It specifies CASSSAEKETQYF.